This TCR beta chain was recovered during a study of T cells after yellow fever vaccination. Study overall: Researchers used SMART-Seq v4 Ultra Low Input to prepare fractions that had low cell numbers. Study observations and caveats: Abundant bulk-population clonotypes could contaminate the FACS-sorted repertoires. Clones from primary vaccination mostly reappeared after the booster (over 95% CD4, approximately 91% CD8).

The ends were cut back, 4 bases at V and 1 base at J, with 7 bases in the middle. The CDR3 is 14 residues long. Germline CDR1 LGHNA, CDR2 YNFKEQ. This clonotype was counted many times. What it recognizes is unknown. Conversion of TCR transcripts into cDNA relied on 5'RACE template switching, which added a universal primer site and UMIs. TCRdb redid the calling of the 5' RACE reads with MiXCR, one entry per CDR3 protein. The sample records roughly 150,000 distinct CDR3 sequences, 6.5% to 8.5% being singletons. The source is a man younger than 45 who received the YFV17D yellow fever vaccine. The chain uses TRBV4-2 and TRBJ2-2; D not resolved. Sequencing was performed on CD4+ T cells sorted from PBMCs, taken 5 days after the yellow fever booster vaccination. CDR3 amino acids: CASSLERNTGELFF. The CDR3 DNA is TGTGCCAGCAGCCTCGAGCGGAACACCGGGGAGCTGTTTTTT.